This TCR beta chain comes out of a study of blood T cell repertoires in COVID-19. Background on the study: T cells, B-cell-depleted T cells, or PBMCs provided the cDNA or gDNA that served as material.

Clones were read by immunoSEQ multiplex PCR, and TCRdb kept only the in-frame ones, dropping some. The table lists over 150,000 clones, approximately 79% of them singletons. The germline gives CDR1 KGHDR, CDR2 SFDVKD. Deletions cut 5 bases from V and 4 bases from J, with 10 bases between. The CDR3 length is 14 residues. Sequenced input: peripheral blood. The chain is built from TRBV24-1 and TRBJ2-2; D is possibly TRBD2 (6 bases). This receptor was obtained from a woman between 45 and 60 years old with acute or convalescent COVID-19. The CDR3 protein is CATSGRGGTGELFF. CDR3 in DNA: TGTGCCACCAGTGGGAGGGGAGGCACCGGGGAGCTGTTTTTT.